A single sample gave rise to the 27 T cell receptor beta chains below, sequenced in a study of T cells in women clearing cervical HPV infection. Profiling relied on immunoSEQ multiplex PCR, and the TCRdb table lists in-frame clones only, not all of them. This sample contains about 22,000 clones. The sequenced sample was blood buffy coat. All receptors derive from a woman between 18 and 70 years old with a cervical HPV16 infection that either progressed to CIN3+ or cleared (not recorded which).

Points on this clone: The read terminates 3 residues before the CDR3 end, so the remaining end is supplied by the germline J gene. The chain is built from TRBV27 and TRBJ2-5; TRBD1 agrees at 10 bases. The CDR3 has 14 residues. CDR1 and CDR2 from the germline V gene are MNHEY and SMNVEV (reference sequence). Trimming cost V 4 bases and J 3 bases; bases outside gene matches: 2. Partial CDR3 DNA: TGTGCCAGCAGTTCTGGACAGGGGGAAGAGACC. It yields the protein CASSSGQGEET. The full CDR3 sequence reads CASSSGQGEETQYF.

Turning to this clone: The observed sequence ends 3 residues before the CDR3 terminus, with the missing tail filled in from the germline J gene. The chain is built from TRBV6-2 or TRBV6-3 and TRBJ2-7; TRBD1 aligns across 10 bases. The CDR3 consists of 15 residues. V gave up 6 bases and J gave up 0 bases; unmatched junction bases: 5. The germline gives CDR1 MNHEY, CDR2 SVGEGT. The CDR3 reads CASRDRGPLSYEQYF. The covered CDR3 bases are TGTGCCAGCAGAGACAGGGGGCCCCTCTCCTACGAG.

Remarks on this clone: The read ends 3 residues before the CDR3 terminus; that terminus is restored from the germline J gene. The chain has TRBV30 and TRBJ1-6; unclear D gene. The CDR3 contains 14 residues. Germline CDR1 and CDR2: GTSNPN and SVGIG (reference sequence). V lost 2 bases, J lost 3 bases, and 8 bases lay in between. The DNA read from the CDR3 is TGTGCCTGGAGTATTAAGGGCTATAATTCACCC. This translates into CAWSIKGYNSP. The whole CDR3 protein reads CAWSIKGYNSPLHF.

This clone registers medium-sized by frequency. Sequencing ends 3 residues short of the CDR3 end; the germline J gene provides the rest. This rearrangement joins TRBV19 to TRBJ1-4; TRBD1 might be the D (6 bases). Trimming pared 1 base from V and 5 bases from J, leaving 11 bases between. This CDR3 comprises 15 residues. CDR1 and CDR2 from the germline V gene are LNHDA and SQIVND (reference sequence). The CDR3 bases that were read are TGTGCCAGTAGTATAGTCAGGGGCTCGAATGAAAAA. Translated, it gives CASSIVRGSNEK. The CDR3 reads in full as CASSIVRGSNEKLFF.

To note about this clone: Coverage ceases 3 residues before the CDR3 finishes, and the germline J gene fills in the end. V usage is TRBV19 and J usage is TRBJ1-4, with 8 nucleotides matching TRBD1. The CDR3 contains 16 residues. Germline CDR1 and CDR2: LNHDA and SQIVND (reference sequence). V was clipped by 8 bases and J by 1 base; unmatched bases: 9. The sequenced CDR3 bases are TGTGCCAGTGAGCCGGGACAGGCCAAAACTAATGAAAAA. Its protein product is CASEPGQAKTNEK. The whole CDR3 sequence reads CASEPGQAKTNEKLFF. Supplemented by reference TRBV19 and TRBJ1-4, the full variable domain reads DGGITQSPKYLFRKEGQNVTLSCEQNLNHDAMYWYRQDPGQGLRLIYYSQIVNDFQKGDIAEGYSVSREKKESFPLTVTSAQKNPTAFYLCASEPGQAKTNEKLFFGSGTQLSVL.

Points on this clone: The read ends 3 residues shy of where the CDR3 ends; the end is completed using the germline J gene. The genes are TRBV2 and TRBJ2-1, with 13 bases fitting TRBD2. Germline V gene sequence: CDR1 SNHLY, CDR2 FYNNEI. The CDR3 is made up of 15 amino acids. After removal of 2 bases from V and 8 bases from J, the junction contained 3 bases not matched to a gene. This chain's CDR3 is CASSETSGRAYEQFF. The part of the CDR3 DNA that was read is TGTGCCAGCAGTGAAACTAGCGGGAGGGCATATGAG.

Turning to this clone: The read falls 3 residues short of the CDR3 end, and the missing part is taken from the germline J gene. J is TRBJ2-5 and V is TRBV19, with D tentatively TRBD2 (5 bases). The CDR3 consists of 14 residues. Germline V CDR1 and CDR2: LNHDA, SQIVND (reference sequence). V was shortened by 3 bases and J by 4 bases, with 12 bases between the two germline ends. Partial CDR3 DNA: TGTGCCAGTAGTATCTTTGCGGGTGGAGAGACC. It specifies CASSIFAGGET. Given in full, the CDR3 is CASSIFAGGETQYF.

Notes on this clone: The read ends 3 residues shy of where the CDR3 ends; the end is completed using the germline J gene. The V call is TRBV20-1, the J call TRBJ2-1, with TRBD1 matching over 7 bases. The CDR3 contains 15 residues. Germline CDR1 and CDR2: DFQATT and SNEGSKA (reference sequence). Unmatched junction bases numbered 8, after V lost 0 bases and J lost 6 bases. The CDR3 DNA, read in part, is TGCAGTGCTAGAGATCCGGGCAGGGGGATCAATGAG. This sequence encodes CSARDPGRGINE. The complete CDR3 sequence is CSARDPGRGINEQFF.

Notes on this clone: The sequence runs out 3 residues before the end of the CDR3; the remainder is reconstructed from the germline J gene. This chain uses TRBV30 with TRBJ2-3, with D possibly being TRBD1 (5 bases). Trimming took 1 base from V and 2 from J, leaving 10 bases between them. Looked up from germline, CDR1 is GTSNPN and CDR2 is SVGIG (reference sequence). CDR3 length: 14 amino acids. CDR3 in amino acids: CAWSGQFSTDTQYF. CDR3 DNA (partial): TGTGCCTGGAGTGGACAGTTTTCCACAGATACG.

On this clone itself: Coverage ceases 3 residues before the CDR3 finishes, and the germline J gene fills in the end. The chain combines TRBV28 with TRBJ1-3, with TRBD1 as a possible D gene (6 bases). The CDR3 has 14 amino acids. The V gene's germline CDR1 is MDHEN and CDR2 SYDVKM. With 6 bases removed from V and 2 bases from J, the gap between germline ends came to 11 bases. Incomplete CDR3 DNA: TGTGCCAGCAGGAAACAGGGAACTGGAAACACC. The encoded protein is CASRKQGTGNT. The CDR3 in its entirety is CASRKQGTGNTIYF.

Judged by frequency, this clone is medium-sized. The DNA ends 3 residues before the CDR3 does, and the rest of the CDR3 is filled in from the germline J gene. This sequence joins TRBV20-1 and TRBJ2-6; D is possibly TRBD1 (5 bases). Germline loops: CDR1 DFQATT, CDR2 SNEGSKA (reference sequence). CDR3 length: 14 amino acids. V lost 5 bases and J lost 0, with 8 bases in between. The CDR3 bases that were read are TGCAGTGCTCCGACAGCCTCTGGGGCCAACGTC. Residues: CSAPTASGANV. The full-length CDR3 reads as CSAPTASGANVLTF.

The CDR3 reads CASSLEGQFIYEQYF. The CDR3 DNA, read in part, is TGTGCCAGCAGCTTAGAAGGACAGTTTATCTACGAG. The chain recombines TRBV11-2 with TRBJ2-7, with D maybe TRBD1 (6 bases). The CDR3 extends 3 residues past the end of the read, so its final part is completed from the germline J gene. The CDR3 loop spans 15 amino acids. Germline V gene sequence: CDR1 SGHAT, CDR2 FQNNGV. Trimming stripped 0 bases from V and 3 bases from J, with 12 bases between. Using reference TRBV11-2 and TRBJ2-7 for the parts outside the CDR3, the full variable domain is EAGVAQSPRYKIIEKRQSVAFWCNPISGHATLYWYQQILGQGPKLLIQFQNNGVVDDSQLPKDRFSAERLKGVDSTLKIQPAKLEDSAVYLCASSLEGQFIYEQYFGPGTRLTVT.

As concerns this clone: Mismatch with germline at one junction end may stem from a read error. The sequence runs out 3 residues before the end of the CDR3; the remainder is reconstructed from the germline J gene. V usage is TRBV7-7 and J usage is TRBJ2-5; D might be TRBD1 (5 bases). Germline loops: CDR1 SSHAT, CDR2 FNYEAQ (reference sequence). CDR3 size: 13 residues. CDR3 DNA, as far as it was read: TGTGCTAGCAGCTTAGGGCAGGGAGAGACC. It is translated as CASSLGQGET. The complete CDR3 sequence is CASSLGQGETQYF.

The CDR3 spells CASSPPVSTDTYTF. CDR3 DNA (partial): TGTGCCAGCAGCCCTCCCGTTTCTACAGATACC. The rearrangement links TRBV7-9 to TRBJ1-2; unclear D gene. The DNA ends 3 residues before the CDR3 does, and the rest of the CDR3 is filled in from the germline J gene. The length of the CDR3 is 14 residues. The germline V gene encodes CDR1 SEHNR and CDR2 FQNEAQ (reference sequence).

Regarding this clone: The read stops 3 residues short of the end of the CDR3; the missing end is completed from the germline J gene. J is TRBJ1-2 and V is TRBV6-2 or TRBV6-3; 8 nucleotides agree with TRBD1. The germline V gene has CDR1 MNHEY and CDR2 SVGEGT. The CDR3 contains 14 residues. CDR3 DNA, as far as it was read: TGTGCCAGCACTGGGACAGGAGCACAAGATACC. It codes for CASTGTGAQDT. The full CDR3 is CASTGTGAQDTYTF.

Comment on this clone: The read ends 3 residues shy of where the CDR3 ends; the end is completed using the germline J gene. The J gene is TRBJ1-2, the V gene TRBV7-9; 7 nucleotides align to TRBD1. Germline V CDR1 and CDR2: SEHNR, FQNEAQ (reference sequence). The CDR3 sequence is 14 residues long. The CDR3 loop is CASSLTSGTDTYTF. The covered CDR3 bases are TGTGCCAGCAGCTTGACTAGCGGGACAGATACC.

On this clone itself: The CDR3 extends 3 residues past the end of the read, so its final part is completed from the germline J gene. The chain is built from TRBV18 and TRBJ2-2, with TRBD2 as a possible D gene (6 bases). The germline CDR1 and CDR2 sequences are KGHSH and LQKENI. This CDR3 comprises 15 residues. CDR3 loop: CASSPRGSGNEKLFF. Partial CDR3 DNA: TGTGCCAGCTCACCGCGAGGTAGCGGTAATGAAAAG.

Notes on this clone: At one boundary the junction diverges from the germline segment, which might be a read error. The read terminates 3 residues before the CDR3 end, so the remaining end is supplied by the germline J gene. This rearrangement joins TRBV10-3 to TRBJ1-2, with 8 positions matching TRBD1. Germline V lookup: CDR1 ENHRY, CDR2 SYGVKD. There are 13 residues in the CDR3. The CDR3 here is CTIRRTGTYGYTF. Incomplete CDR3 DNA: TGTACCATCAGGCGGACAGGGACCTATGGC.

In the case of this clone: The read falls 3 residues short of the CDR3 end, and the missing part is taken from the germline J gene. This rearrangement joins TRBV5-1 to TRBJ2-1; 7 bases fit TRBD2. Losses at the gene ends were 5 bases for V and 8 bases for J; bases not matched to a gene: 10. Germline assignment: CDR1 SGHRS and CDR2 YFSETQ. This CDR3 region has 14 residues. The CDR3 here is CASRWGGVGDEQFF. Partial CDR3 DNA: TGCGCCAGCAGATGGGGAGGGGTGGGCGATGAG.

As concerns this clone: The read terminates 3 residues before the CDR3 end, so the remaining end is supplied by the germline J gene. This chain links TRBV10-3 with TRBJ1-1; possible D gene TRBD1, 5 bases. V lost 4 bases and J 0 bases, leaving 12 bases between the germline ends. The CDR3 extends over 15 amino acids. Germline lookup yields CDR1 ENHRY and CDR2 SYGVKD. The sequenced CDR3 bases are TGTGCCATCAGTGTCGGGGGACCTATGAACACTGAA. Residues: CAISVGGPMNTE. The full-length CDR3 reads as CAISVGGPMNTEAFF.

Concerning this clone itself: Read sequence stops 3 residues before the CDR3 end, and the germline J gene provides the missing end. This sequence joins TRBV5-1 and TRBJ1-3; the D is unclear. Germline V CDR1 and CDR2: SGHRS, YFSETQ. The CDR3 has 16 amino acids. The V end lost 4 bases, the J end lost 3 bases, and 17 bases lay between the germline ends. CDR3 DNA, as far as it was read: TGCGCCAGCAGCCTGTACCAAGGAACAGTTGGAAACACC. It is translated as CASSLYQGTVGNT. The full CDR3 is CASSLYQGTVGNTIYF.

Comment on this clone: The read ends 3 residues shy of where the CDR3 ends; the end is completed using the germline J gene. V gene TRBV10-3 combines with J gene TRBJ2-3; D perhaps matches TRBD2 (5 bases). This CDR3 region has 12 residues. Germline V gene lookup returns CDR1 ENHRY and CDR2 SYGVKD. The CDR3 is CAISPEGWPQYF. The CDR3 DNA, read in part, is TGTGCCATCAGTCCTGAGGGTTGGCCG.

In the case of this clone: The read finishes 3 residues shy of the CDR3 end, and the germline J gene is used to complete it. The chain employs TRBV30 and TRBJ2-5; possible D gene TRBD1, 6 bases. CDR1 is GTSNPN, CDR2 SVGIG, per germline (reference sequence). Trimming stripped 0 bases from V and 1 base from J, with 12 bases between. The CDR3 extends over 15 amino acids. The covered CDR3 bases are TGTGCCTGGAGTGTAGGGGGTCAGGCCCAAGAGACC. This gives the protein CAWSVGGQAQET. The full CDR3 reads CAWSVGGQAQETQYF.

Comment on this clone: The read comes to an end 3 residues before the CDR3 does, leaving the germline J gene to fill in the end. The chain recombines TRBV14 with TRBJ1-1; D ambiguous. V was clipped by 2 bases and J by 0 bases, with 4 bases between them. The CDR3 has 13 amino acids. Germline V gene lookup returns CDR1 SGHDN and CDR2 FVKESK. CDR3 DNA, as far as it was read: TGTGCCAGCAGCCAACAGATGAACACTGAA. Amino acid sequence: CASSQQMNTE. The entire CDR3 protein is CASSQQMNTEAFF.

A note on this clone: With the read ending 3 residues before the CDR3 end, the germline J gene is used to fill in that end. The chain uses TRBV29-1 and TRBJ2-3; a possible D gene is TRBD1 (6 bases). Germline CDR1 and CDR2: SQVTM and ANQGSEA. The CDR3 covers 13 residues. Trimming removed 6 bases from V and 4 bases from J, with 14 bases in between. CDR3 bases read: TGCAGCGTCGACTCAAAGGGGGCAGATACG. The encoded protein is CSVDSKGADT. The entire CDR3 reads CSVDSKGADTQYF.

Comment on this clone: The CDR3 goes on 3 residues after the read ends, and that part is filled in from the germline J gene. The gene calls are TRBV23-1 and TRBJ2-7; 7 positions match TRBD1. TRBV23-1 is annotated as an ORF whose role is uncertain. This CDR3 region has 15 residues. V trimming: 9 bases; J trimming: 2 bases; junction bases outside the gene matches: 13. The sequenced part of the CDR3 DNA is TGCGCCAGGCACAGGGGTGGTTTTCTGGCCTACGAG. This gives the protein CARHRGGFLAYE. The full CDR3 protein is CARHRGGFLAYEQYF.

The CDR3 sequence is CASSFGGVDTEAFF. CDR3 bases read: TGTGCCAGCAGCTTCGGGGGGGTCGACACTGAA. The chain employs TRBV7-2 and TRBJ1-1; D might be TRBD1 (5 bases). The read finishes 3 residues shy of the CDR3 end, and the germline J gene is used to complete it. CDR1 is SGHTA, CDR2 FQGNSA, per germline. The CDR3 is 14 amino acids. The V and J ends lost 3 bases and 3 bases respectively, with 11 bases between them.